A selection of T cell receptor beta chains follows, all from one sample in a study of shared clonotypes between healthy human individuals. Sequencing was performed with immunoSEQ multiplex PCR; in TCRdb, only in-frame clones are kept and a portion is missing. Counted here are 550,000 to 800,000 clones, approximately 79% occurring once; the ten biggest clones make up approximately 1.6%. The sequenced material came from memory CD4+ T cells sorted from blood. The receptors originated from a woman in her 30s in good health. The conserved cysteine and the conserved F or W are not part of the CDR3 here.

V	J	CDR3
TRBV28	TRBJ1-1	ASWGGMETEAF
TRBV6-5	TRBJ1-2	ASTGTGDYGYT
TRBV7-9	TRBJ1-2	ASSLPLGNYGYT
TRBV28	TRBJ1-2	ASGTSHYGYT
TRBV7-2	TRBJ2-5	ASSERTTSQETQY
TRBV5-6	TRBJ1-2	ASITVAGDGYT
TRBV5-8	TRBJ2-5	ASSLGGLAGGSQETQY
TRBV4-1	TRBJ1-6	ASSLGTGDSPLH
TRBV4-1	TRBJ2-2	ASSQTGNTGELF
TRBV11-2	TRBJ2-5	ASSRDRPGETQY
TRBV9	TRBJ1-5	ASSVGAGNNQPQH
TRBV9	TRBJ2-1	ASSLTGGSSYNEQF
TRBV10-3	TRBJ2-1	AISDLARGRSLGEQF
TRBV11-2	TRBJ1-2	ASSNLRDRGKRDGYT
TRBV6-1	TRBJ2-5	ASSDHRGLQETQY
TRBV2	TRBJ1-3	ASSEQGPRSGNTIY
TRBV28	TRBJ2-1	ASSMAGGPREQF
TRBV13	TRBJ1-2	ASSLAGDRLRGYT